This T cell receptor (beta chain) was retrieved from a study of T-cell memory formation after mild COVID-19. Background on the study: TCR clusters were mostly confined to one donor each. Notes on the study in general: A balance of CD4 and CD8 characterized clones contracting day 15 to 85, whereas later expanders leaned CD4+. Contracting CD4+ clones were located mainly in CM and EM, and CD8+ clones in EMRA.

This clonotype was counted between two and nine times. Antigen specificity is unknown. Germline values: CDR1 SGHNT, CDR2 YENEEA. This CDR3 is 16 amino acids long. J gave up 7 bases and V 2 bases, and 4 bases lay outside the gene matches. TCR alpha and TCR beta cDNA libraries carrying sample barcodes and UMIs were produced by 5'RACE using constant-segment primers. Each CDR3 protein gets one entry after TCRdb re-called the 5' RACE reads with MiXCR. The data hold about 180,000 distinct CDR3 sequences, with around 16% observed a single time. This TCR was sampled from an adult woman who had mild COVID-19 (a few samples of this study predate the infection). Cell type and time point are not known. Sequencing was performed on PBMCs or a T cell subset sorted from them (not recorded which). The V call is TRBV11-3, the J call TRBJ2-1; 14 nucleotides line up with TRBD2. CDR3 protein: CASSLLTSGRGNEQFF. The CDR3 nucleotides are TGTGCCAGCAGCTTACTGACTAGCGGGAGGGGAAATGAGCAGTTCTTC.